This TCR beta chain appears in the sequencing data of a study of blood T cell repertoires in COVID-19. For the study at large: Samples taken during acute and convalescent COVID-19 were collected in the United States, Italy and Spain. PBMCs, B-cell-depleted T cells, or T cells were the source of the cDNA or gDNA that made up the material.

In the original processing: Cell counts per sample came from amplifying reference gene primers. Clones were sequenced by immunoSEQ multiplex PCR, and TCRdb holds only the in-frame ones, with some missing. From that table come the V and J calls and clone size; the DNA was used to work out D and trimming. The sample includes roughly 200,000 clones, 80% to 90% of them seen just once. This CDR3 comprises 15 residues. V gave up 3 bases and J gave up 1 base; unmatched junction bases: 0. Germline loops: CDR1 SGHDN, CDR2 FVKESK. Seattle-derived patients entered the study during active infection and were followed longitudinally.

This TCR was sampled from a woman older than 75 with COVID-19, enrolled during active disease. The V gene is TRBV14, the J gene TRBJ1-5, with TRBD1 matching over 10 bases. The sequencing sample was made of peripheral blood. This CDR3 is CASSQGQGSNQPQHF. The CDR3 DNA follows: TGTGCCAGCAGCCAGGGACAGGGGAGCAATCAGCCCCAGCATTTT.